This T cell receptor beta chain is drawn from a study of CD8+CD57+ T cells in acquired aplastic anemia. Study overall: Yields of DNA that came from sorted CD4+ and CD8+ cells averaged roughly 3.2 ug. Among healthy donors, CD4+ cells averaged around 11 million reads. Findings and caveats of the study: Sharing between patients and controls was observed for some 27 CD8+ CDR3 sequences.

Genomic DNA acted as the template from which TCR beta VDJ combination and CDR3 sequence profiling were carried out. TCRdb re-derived calls from the reads in MiXCR, one entry per CDR3 protein. There are around 150,000 distinct CDR3 sequences in the sample; less than 45% occur only once, and 8.4% lies in the top ten. As to this clonotype: Its antigen is unidentified. An end of the junction does not agree with germline; a read error may underlie this.

Material for sequencing was sorted CD4+, CD8+, or CD8+CD57+ T cells (not recorded which) from PBMCs. The TCR sequence derives from a human donor in good health, serving as a control.

CDR3 bases: TGCGCCAGCAGCGTAGTCCCAGCTAGCACAGATACGCAGCATTTT. Protein product: CASSVVPASTDTQHF. The chain uses TRBV9 and TRBJ2-3; D not resolved. With the DNA end fitting TRBJ1-5 better, the J assignment may be wrong. Germline CDR1 is SGDLS and CDR2 is YYNGEE. This CDR3 contains 15 residues.